This T cell receptor beta chain was recorded in a study of blood T cell repertoires in COVID-19. Turning to the study itself: Samples taken during acute and convalescent COVID-19 were collected in the United States, Italy and Spain.

In the authors' workflow: Estimation of nucleated cell counts was performed using reference gene primer amplification. TCRdb's copy holds only in-frame clones and misses some; the assay was immunoSEQ multiplex PCR. That table is the source of V, J and clone size, and D and trimming were worked out from the DNA. The sample holds about 74,000 clones, 65% to 90% seen once. Germline V gene data show CDR1 as SNHLY and CDR2 as FYNNEI. V dropped 5 bases and J dropped 3 bases, with 16 bases sitting between them. CDR3 length: 15 residues. The sample was peripheral blood. This chain joins TRBV2 and TRBJ1-2; D may be TRBD1 (5 bases). This TCR was sampled from a man aged 45-65 years with acute or convalescent COVID-19. The CDR3 is CASSPRGGVDYGYTF. The DNA of the CDR3 is TGTGCCAGCAGTCCCCGGGGAGGGGTGGACTATGGCTACACCTTC.